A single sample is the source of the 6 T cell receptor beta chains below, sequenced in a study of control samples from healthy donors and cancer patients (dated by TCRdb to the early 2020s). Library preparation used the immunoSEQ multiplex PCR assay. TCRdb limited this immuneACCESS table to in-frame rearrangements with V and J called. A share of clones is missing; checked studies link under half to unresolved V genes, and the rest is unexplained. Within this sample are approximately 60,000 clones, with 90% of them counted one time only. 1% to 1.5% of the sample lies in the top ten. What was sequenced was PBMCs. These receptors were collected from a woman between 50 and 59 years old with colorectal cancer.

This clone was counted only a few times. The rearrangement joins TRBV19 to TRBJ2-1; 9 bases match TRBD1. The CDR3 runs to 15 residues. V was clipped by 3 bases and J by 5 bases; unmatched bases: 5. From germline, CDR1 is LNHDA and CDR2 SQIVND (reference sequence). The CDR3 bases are TGTGCCAGTAGTATGGGGACAGGGATTGACAATGAGCAGTTCTTC. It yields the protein CASSMGTGIDNEQFF. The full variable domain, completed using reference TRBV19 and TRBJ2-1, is DGGITQSPKYLFRKEGQNVTLSCEQNLNHDAMYWYRQDPGQGLRLIYYSQIVNDFQKGDIAEGYSVSREKKESFPLTVTSAQKNPTAFYLCASSMGTGIDNEQFFGPGTRLTVL.

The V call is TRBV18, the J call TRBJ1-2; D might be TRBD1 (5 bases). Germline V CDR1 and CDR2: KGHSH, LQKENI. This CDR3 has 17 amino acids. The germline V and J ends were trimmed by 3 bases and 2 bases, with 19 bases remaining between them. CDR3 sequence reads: CASSPTSTHGANYGYTF. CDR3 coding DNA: TGTGCCAGCTCACCTACGAGCACTCACGGGGCGAACTATGGCTACACCTTC.

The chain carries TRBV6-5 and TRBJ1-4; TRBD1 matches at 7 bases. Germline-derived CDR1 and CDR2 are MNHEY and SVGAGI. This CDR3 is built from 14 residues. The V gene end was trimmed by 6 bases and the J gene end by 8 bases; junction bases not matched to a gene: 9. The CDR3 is CASRTDRDGEKLFF. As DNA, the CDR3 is TGTGCCAGCAGGACCGACAGGGATGGGGAAAAACTGTTTTTT.

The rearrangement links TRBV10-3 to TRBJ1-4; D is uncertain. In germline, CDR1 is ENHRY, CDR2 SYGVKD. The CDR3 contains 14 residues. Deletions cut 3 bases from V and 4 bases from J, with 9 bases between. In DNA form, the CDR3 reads TGTGCCATCAGTGAAGGGAGTCGTAATGAAAAACTGTTTTTT. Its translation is CAISEGSRNEKLFF.

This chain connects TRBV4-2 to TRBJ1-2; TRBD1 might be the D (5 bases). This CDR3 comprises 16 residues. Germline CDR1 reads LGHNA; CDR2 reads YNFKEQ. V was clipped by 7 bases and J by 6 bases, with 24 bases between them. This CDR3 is CASTFRDGSGSDGYTF. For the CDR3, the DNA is TGTGCCAGCACTTTCCGGGACGGTTCTGGGTCAGATGGCTACACCTTC.

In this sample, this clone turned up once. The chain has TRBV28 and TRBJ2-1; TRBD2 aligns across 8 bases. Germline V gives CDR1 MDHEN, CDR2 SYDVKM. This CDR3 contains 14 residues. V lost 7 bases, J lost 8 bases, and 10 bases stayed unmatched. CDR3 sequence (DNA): TGTGCCAGCACTCTCCCCCAGCGGGAGTATGAGCAGTTCTTC. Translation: CASTLPQREYEQFF.